The next 21 T cell receptor beta chains were all read from a single sample in a study of blood T cell repertoires in COVID-19. Some clones are missing from TCRdb's copy, which holds only in-frame ones; the method was immunoSEQ multiplex PCR. Altogether approximately 290,000 clones are present, just over 90% being singletons, with the ten largest covering around 2.2%. Sequencing was carried out using peripheral blood. The origin of the receptors is a woman aged 25 to 39 with COVID-19, enrolled during active disease.

V and J are TRBV5-1 and TRBJ2-3; maybe TRBD2 (6 bases). The ends were cut back, 2 bases at V and 6 bases at J, with 13 bases in the middle. The CDR3 loop spans 14 amino acids. Germline loops: CDR1 SGHRS, CDR2 YFSETQ. In nucleotides, the CDR3 is TGCGCCAGCAGCTTCGCCCGGGAGCTCGATACGCAGTATTTT. Its translation is CASSFARELDTQYF.

This clone was observed a single time. The chain's CDR3 is CASSLERDREQFF. The CDR3 nucleotides read TGTGCCAGCAGCTTAGAGCGGGACAGGGAGCAGTTCTTC. This chain uses TRBV11-3 with TRBJ2-1; TRBD1 matches at 8 bases. In germline, CDR1 is SGHNT, CDR2 YENEEA. The V and J ends lost 0 bases and 10 bases, in that order; junction bases with no gene match: 2. The CDR3 extends over 13 amino acids. Combining the CDR3 with reference TRBV11-3 and TRBJ2-1 gives the whole variable domain EAGVVQSPRYKIIEKKQPVAFWCNPISGHNTLYWYLQNLGQGPELLIRYENEEAVDDSQLPKDRFSAERLKGVDSTLKIQPAELGDSAVYLCASSLERDREQFFGPGTRLTVL.

The table lists this clone with a few counts. This specimen includes other DNA sequences encoding the same CDR3. This chain joins TRBV5-1 and TRBJ2-1; a possible D gene is TRBD2 (6 bases). Germline assignment: CDR1 SGHRS and CDR2 YFSETQ. CDR3 length: 15 residues. The ends were cut back, 0 bases at V and 4 bases at J, with 11 bases in the middle. The CDR3 region has the DNA TGCGCCAGCAGCTTGGATGGTAGCGGTTACAATGAGCAGTTCTTC. It translates to CASSLDGSGYNEQFF. Using reference TRBV5-1 and TRBJ2-1 for the parts outside the CDR3, the full variable domain is KAGVTQTPRYLIKTRGQQVTLSCSPISGHRSVSWYQQTPGQGLQFLFEYFSETQRNKGNFPGRFSGRQFSNSRSEMNVSTLELGDSALYLCASSLDGSGYNEQFFGPGTRLTVL.

The rearrangement uses TRBV29-1 and TRBJ1-1; D is undetermined. V gave up 6 bases and J gave up 11 bases, with 19 bases separating them. CDR3 length: 12 residues. The germline V gene encodes CDR1 SQVTM and CDR2 ANQGSEA. The CDR3 loop is CSVSGGESIAFF. The CDR3 region has the DNA TGCAGCGTCTCGGGTGGGGAGAGTATCGCTTTCTTT.

The rearrangement links TRBV4-1 to TRBJ1-1; D is ambiguous. Deletions cut 0 bases from V and 1 base from J, with 15 bases between. CDR1 MGHRA and CDR2 YSYEKL come from the germline V gene. The CDR3 runs to 17 residues. The CDR3 sequence: CASSQDPAARGNTEAFF. In DNA form, the CDR3 reads TGCGCCAGCAGCCAAGACCCCGCCGCCCGGGGGAACACTGAAGCTTTCTTT.

The gene calls are TRBV27 and TRBJ1-5, with TRBD1 matching over 9 bases. The CDR3 length is 17 residues. Germline loops: CDR1 MNHEY, CDR2 SMNVEV (reference sequence). V lost 3 bases, J lost 2 bases, and 8 bases stayed unmatched. The CDR3 region is CASSLKETGGGNQPQHF. The CDR3 nucleotides read TGTGCCAGCAGTTTGAAAGAGACAGGGGGAGGCAATCAGCCCCAGCATTTT.

This sequence joins TRBV6-1 and TRBJ2-3; D gene unclear. Germline V gene sequence: CDR1 MNHNS, CDR2 SASEGT. This CDR3 spans 13 amino acids. Between the trimmed V and J ends, which lost 2 bases and 2 bases, there was a span of 5 bases. CDR3 in DNA: TGTGCCAGCAGTGAATCTCTCACAGATACGCAGTATTTT. Amino acids: CASSESLTDTQYF.

The J gene is TRBJ2-2, the V gene TRBV23-1, with D possibly TRBD2 on 6 matching bases. TRBV23-1 is an ORF, with its function uncertain. The length of the CDR3 is 18 residues. Trimming removed 2 bases from V and 6 bases from J, with 22 bases in between. CDR3 region: CASSQASRGSGRAGELFF. CDR3 in DNA: TGCGCCAGCAGTCAAGCCTCCCGGGGGTCAGGAAGAGCCGGGGAGCTGTTTTTT.

This sequence joins TRBV27 and TRBJ2-1; 10 bases are a match to TRBD1. There are 16 residues in the CDR3. J gave up 7 bases and V 4 bases, and 10 bases lay outside the gene matches. CDR1 and CDR2 (germline): MNHEY, SMNVEV (reference sequence). The DNA for the CDR3 is TGTGCCAGCAGTTACCCCCCGGGACAGGGGAAGAATGAGCAGTTCTTC. Translated: CASSYPPGQGKNEQFF.

This clone was found a few times. This rearrangement joins TRBV7-2 to TRBJ1-1, with 9 bases lining up with TRBD1. The CDR3 spans 15 residues. Germline assignment: CDR1 SGHTA and CDR2 FQGNSA. The junction had 12 bases not matched to a gene; V was cut back by 6 bases and J by 7 bases. The CDR3 region has the DNA TGTGCCAGCAGGTCCGGGACAGGGTGGCCGGTTGAAGCTTTCTTT. Translation gives CASRSGTGWPVEAFF.

This chain connects TRBV15 to TRBJ2-7; D possibly corresponds to TRBD2 (6 bases). The germline gives CDR1 LNHNV, CDR2 YYDKDF (reference sequence). This CDR3 region has 15 residues. V shed 3 bases and J shed 6 bases, with 18 bases lying between them. CDR3 sequence: CATSRVRDPVPEQYF. In nucleotides, the CDR3 is TGTGCCACCAGCAGGGTGCGGGACCCGGTCCCCGAGCAGTACTTC.

The genes are TRBV27 and TRBJ2-7, with 8 positions matching TRBD1. This CDR3 has 15 residues. V lost 6 bases, J lost 2 bases, and 9 bases stayed unmatched. The germline V gene encodes CDR1 MNHEY and CDR2 SMNVEV (reference sequence). The CDR3, as DNA: TGTGCCAGCAGGCTCCAAGGACAGGGTCCCTACGAGCAGTACTTC. Protein product: CASRLQGQGPYEQYF.

V and J are TRBV11-2 and TRBJ2-1, with 7 bases lining up with TRBD1. This CDR3 has 13 amino acids. The V segment lost 0 bases and the J segment 11 bases; nucleotides outside the gene matches: 4. CDR1 is SGHAT, CDR2 FQNNGV, per germline. CDR3 sequence (DNA): TGTGCCAGCAGCTTAGATGTGACAGGGCAGCAGTTCTTC. This sequence encodes CASSLDVTGQQFF.

This chain uses TRBV6-4 with TRBJ1-2; the D is unclear. The CDR3 sequence is 14 residues long. CDR1 MRHNA and CDR2 SNTAGT come from the germline V gene. Trimming removed 4 bases from V and 3 bases from J, with 12 bases in between. CDR3: CASSVEWGDYGYTF. The CDR3 DNA reads TGTGCCAGCAGTGTTGAGTGGGGAGACTATGGCTACACCTTC.

The gene calls are TRBV13 and TRBJ1-2; D perhaps matches TRBD1 (6 bases). Trimming took 4 bases from V and 5 from J, leaving 11 bases between them. Germline values: CDR1 PRHDT, CDR2 FYEKMQ (reference sequence). The CDR3 is 13 amino acids. CDR3 DNA: TGTGCCAGCAGCTATGAGGGGGTGTATGGCTACACCTTC. It codes for CASSYEGVYGYTF.

The chain carries TRBV14 and TRBJ1-1, with D possibly being TRBD1 (6 bases). The ends were cut back, 4 bases at V and 0 bases at J, with 12 bases in the middle. CDR1 is SGHDN, CDR2 FVKESK, per germline. The CDR3 consists of 15 residues. In nucleotides, the CDR3 is TGTGCCAGCAGCCCGTGGGGGCGGGTGAACACTGAAGCTTTCTTT. It codes for CASSPWGRVNTEAFF.

The chain links TRBV28 to TRBJ1-3; D is perhaps TRBD1 (5 bases). Looked up from germline, CDR1 is MDHEN and CDR2 is SYDVKM. CDR3 length: 14 amino acids. The V gene lost 8 bases and the J gene lost 4 bases, with 15 bases spanning the gap. The CDR3 nucleotides are TGTGCCAGCCGACAGTTTGAAGAGGGAAACACCATATATTTT. Its protein is CASRQFEEGNTIYF.

The V gene is TRBV20-1, the J gene TRBJ2-5; D perhaps matches TRBD2 (7 bases). V was clipped by 3 bases and J by 2 bases, with 19 bases between them. Germline V gene lookup returns CDR1 DFQATT and CDR2 SNEGSKA (reference sequence). The CDR3 is made up of 16 amino acids. Here the CDR3 reads CSASLKFGGLQETQYF. In DNA form, the CDR3 reads TGCAGTGCTAGTTTGAAGTTCGGGGGGCTTCAAGAGACCCAGTACTTC.

The chain recombines TRBV28 with TRBJ1-2; a possible D gene is TRBD1 (6 bases). Germline assignment: CDR1 MDHEN and CDR2 SYDVKM. The CDR3 extends over 15 amino acids. V lost 6 bases and J lost 8, with 22 bases in between. CDR3 sequence: CASRTTTRGAQGYTF. As DNA, the CDR3 is TGTGCCAGCAGAACCACAACGCGGGGGGCGCAAGGCTACACCTTC.

This chain joins TRBV3-1 (or the pseudogene TRBV3-2) and TRBJ2-3; 8 bases are a match to TRBD2. This CDR3 is 15 amino acids long. J lost 12 bases, V lost 0 bases, and 11 bases had no gene match. Germline V CDR1 and CDR2: LGHDT, YNNKEL (reference sequence). The CDR3 reads CASSQDRLAWRPQYF. The CDR3 DNA reads as TGTGCCAGCAGCCAAGATCGACTAGCGTGGAGACCCCAGTATTTT.

This chain links TRBV5-1 with TRBJ2-7; D possibly corresponds to TRBD1 (6 bases). CDR3 size: 14 residues. Germline V lookup: CDR1 SGHRS, CDR2 YFSETQ. V lost 0 bases, J lost 7 bases, and 14 bases lay in between. CDR3 DNA sequence: TGCGCCAGCAGCTTGGCCGGGACATCTATAGAGCAGTACTTC. Protein product: CASSLAGTSIEQYF.